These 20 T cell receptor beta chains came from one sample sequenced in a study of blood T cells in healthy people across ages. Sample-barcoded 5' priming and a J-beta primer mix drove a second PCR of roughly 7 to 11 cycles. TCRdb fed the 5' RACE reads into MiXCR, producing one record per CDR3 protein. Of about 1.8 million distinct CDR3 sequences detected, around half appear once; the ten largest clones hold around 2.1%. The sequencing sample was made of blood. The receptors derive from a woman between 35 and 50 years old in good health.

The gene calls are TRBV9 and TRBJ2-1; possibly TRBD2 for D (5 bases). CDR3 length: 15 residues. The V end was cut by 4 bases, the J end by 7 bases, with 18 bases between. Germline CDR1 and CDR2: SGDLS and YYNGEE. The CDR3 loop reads CASSPEEGRANEQFF. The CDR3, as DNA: TGTGCCAGCAGCCCCGAAGAAGGGCGGGCTAATGAGCAGTTCTTC.

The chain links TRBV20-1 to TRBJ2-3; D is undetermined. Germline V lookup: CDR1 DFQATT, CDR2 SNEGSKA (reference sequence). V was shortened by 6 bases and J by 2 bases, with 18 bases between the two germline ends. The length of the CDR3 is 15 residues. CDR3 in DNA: TGCAGTGCCCCATCTCTTCGGGCCCCCACAGATACGCAGTATTTT. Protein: CSAPSLRAPTDTQYF.

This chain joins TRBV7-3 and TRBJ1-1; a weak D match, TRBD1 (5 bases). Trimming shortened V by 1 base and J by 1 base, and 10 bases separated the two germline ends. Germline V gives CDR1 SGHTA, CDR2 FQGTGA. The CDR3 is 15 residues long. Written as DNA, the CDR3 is TGTGCCAGCAGCTTAAACCAGGGTGGGAACACTGAAGCTTTCTTT. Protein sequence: CASSLNQGGNTEAFF.

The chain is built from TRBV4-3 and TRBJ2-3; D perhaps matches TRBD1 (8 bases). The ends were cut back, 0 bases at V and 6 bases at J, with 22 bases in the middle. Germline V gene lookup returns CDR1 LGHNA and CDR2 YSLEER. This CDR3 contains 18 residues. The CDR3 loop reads CASSQDRTGRGLTDTQYF. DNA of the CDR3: TGCGCCAGCAGCCAAGACCGGACAGGGCGGGGGCTGACGGATACGCAGTATTTT.

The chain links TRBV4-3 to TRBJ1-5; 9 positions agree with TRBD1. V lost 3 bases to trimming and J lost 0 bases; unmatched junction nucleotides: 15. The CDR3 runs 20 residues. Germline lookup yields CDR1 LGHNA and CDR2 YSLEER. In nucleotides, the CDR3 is TGCGCCAGCAGCCAGAATCGGGACAGGGAAATCTCTTATAGCAATCAGCCCCAGCATTTT. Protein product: CASSQNRDREISYSNQPQHF.

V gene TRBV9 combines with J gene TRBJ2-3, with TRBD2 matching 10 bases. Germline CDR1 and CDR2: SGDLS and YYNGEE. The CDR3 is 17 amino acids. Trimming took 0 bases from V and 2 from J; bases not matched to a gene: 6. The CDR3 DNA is TGTGCCAGCAGCGTAGGGAAACTAGCGGGGCACACAGATACGCAGTATTTT. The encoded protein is CASSVGKLAGHTDTQYF.

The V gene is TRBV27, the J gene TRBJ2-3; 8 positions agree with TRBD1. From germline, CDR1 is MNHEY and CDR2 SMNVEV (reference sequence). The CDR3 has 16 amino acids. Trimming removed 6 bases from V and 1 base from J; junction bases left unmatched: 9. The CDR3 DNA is TGTGCCAGCAGGAGAACCCAGGGGGCCCGCACAGATACGCAGTATTTT. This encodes CASRRTQGARTDTQYF.

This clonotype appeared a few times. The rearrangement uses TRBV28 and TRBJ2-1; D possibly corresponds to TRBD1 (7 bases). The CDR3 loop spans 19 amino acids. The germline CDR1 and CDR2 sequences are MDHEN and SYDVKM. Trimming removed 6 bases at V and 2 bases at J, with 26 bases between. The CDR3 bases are TGTGCCAGCAGCCACATCTTACCGACCAGGGGGGTCCCCTACAATGAGCAGTTCTTC. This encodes CASSHILPTRGVPYNEQFF.

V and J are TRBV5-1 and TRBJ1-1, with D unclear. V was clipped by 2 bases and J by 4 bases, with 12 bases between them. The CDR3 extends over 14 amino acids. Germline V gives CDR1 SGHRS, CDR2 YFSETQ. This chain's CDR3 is CASSFAEKGTEAFF. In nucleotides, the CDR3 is TGCGCCAGCAGCTTTGCGGAGAAGGGCACTGAAGCTTTCTTT. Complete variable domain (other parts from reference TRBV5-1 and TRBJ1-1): KAGVTQTPRYLIKTRGQQVTLSCSPISGHRSVSWYQQTPGQGLQFLFEYFSETQRNKGNFPGRFSGRQFSNSRSEMNVSTLELGDSALYLCASSFAEKGTEAFFGQGTRLTVV.

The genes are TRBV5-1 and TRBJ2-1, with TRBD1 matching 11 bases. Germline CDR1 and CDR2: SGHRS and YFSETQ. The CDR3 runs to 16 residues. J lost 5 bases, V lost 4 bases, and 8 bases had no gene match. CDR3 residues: CASSTRDRGSNNEQFF. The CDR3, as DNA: TGCGCCAGCAGCACCCGGGACAGGGGGTCCAACAATGAGCAGTTCTTC.

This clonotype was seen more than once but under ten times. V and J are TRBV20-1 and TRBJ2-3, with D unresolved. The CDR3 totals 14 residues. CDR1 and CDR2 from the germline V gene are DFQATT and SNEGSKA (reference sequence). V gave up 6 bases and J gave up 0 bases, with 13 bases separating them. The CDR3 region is CSAPDLTSTDTQYF. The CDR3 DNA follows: TGCAGTGCCCCAGATCTGACTAGCACAGATACGCAGTATTTT.

The CDR3 coding sequence is TGCGCCAGCAGCCAAGTACAGGGGGCGACTGAAGCTTTCTTT. Protein sequence: CASSQVQGATEAFF. V usage is TRBV4-3 and J usage is TRBJ1-1; 9 bases are a match to TRBD1. The CDR3 runs to 14 residues. Germline V lookup: CDR1 LGHNA, CDR2 YSLEER. V was clipped by 1 base and J by 5 bases; unmatched bases: 2.

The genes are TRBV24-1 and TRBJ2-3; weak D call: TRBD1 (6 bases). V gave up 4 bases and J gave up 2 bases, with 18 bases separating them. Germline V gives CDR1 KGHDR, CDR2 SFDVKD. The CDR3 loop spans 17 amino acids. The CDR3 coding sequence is TGTGCCACCAGTGAAACTATCAGGGGACCTCTCACAGATACGCAGTATTTT. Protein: CATSETIRGPLTDTQYF.

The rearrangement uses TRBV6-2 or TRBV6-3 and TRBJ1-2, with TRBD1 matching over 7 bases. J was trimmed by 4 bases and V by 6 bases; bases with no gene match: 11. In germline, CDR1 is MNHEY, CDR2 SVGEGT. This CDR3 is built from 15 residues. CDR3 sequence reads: CASRETGFGSYGYTF. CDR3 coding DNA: TGTGCCAGCAGGGAGACAGGGTTTGGAAGCTATGGCTACACCTTC.

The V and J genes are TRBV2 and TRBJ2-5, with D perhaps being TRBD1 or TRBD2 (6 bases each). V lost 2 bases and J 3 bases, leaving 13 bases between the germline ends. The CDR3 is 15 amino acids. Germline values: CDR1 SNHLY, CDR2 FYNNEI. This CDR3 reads CASSERGTRKETQYF. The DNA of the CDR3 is TGTGCCAGCAGTGAACGGGGGACACGCAAAGAGACCCAGTACTTC.

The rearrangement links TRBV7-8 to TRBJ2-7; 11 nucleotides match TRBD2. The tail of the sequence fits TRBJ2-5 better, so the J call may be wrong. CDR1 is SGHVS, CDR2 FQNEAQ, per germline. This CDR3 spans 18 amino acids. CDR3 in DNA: TGTGCCAGCAGCCCCCTTTCTAGGGGTAGCGGGGGGGCAGAGACCCAGTACTTC. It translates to CASSPLSRGSGGAETQYF.

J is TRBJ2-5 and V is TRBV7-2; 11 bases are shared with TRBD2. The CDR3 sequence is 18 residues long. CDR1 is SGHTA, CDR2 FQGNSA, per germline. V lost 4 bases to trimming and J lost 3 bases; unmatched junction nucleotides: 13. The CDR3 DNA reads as TGTGCCAGCAGCTCCCAACTAGCGGGGGCCCTCCGGGAAGAGACCCAGTACTTC. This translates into CASSSQLAGALREETQYF. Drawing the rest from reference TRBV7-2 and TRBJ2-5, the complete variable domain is GAGVSQSPSNKVTEKGKDVELRCDPISGHTALYWYRQSLGQGLEFLIYFQGNSAPDKSGLPSDRFSAERTGGSVSTLTIQRTQQEDSAVYLCASSSQLAGALREETQYFGPGTRLLVL.

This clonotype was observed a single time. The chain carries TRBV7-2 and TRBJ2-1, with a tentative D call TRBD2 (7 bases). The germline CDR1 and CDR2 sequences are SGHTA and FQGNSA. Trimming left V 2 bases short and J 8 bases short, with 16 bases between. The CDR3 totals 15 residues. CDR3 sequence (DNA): TGTGCCAGCAGCTTAAGGAGGGGGGGCAGCTATGAGCAGTTCTTC. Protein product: CASSLRRGGSYEQFF.

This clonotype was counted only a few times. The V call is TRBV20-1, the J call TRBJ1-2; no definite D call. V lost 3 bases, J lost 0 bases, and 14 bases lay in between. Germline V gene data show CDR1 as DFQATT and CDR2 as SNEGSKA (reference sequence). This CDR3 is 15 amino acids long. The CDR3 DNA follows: TGCAGTGCTAGGGACTCCGACACGGCTAACTATGGCTACACCTTC. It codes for CSARDSDTANYGYTF.

CDR3 region: CASSQEVAGAYNEQYF. The DNA of the CDR3 is TGCGCCAGCAGCCAAGAGGTGGCGGGGGCTTACAATGAGCAGTACTTC. The chain is built from TRBV4-3 and TRBJ2-1; possible D gene TRBD2, 7 bases. The J call may be faulty, since TRBJ2-7 better matches the DNA end. Germline assignment: CDR1 LGHNA and CDR2 YSLEER. The CDR3 consists of 16 residues.